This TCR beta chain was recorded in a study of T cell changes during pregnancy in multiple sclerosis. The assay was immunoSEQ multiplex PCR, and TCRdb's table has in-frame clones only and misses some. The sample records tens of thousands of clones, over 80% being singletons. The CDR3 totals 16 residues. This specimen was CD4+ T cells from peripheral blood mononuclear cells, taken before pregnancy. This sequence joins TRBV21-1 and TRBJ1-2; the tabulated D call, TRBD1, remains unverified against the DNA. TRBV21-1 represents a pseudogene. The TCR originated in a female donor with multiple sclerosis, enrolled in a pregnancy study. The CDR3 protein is CASSKERRDSTRGYTF. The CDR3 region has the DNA TGTGCCAGCAGCAAAGAGAGACGGGACAGTACTCGTGGCTACACCTTC.